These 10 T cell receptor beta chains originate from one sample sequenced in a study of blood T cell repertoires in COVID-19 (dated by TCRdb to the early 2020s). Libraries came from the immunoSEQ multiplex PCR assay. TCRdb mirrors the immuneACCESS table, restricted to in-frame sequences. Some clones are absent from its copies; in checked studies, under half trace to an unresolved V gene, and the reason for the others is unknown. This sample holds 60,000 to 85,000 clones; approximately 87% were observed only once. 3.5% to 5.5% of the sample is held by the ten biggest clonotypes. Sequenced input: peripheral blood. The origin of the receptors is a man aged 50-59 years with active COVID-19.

The CDR3 nucleotides are TGCGCCAGCAGTCAATGGGCCCTACCGGTTGAGCAGTTCTTC. It is translated as CASSQWALPVEQFF. V and J are TRBV23-1 and TRBJ2-1, with D unresolved. TRBV23-1 is sorted into the ORF group, with uncertain function. V gave up 1 base and J gave up 9 bases, with 13 bases separating them. The CDR3 spans 14 residues.

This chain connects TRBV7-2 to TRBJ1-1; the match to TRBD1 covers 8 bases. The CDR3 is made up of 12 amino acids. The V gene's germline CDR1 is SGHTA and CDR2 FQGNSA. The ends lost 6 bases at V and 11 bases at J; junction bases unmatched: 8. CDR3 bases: TGTGCCAGCAGTCTGGACAGGGTTGACGCTTTCTTT. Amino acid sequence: CASSLDRVDAFF.

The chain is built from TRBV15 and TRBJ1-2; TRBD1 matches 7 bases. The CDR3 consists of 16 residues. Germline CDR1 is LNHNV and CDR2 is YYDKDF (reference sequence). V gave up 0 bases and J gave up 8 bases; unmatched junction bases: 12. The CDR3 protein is CATSRENRGSGGGYTF. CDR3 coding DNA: TGTGCCACCAGCAGAGAGAACAGGGGATCGGGTGGGGGCTACACCTTC.

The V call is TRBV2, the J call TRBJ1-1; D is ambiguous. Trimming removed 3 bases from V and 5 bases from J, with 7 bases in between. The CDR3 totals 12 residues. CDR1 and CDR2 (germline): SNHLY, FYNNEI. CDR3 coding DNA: TGTGCCAGCAGTGACCCCTCTACTGAAGCTTTCTTT. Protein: CASSDPSTEAFF.

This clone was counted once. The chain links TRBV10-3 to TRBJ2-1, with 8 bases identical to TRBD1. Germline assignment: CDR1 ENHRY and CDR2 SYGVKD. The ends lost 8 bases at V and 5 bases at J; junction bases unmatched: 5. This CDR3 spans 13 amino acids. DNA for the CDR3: TGTGCCATCCAGGGGGCGATGCACAATGAGCAGTTCTTC. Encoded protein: CAIQGAMHNEQFF.

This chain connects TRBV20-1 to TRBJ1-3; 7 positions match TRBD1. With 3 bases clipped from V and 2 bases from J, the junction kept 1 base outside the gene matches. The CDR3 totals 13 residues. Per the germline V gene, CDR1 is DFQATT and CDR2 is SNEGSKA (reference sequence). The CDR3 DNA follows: TGCAGTGCTAGTACAGGGGCTGGAAACACCATATATTTT. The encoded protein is CSASTGAGNTIYF.

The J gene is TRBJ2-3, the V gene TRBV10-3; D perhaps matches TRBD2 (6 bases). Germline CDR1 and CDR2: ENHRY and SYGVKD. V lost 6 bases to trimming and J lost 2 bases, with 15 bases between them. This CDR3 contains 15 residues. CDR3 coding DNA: TGTGCCATCAGGGAGAATGGGGGGAACACAGATACGCAGTATTTT. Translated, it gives CAIRENGGNTDTQYF.

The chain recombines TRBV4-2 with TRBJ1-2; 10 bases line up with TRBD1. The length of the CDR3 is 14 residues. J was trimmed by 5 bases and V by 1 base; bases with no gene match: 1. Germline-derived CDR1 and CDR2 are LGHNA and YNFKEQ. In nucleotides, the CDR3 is TGTGCCAGCAGCCAAGCGGGACAGGGGTATGGCTACACCTTC. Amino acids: CASSQAGQGYGYTF.

The CDR3 region has the DNA TGTGCCAGCAGCTTAGCCCCCCGGACACGAAAAAATAAAAGCAATCAGCCCCAGCATTTT. Amino acids: CASSLAPRTRKNKSNQPQHF. V usage is TRBV11-3 and J usage is TRBJ1-5, with a possible D match to TRBD1 (5 bases). The CDR3 has 20 amino acids. V was shortened by 1 base and J by 1 base, with 23 bases between the two germline ends. Germline V gene sequence: CDR1 SGHNT, CDR2 YENEEA.

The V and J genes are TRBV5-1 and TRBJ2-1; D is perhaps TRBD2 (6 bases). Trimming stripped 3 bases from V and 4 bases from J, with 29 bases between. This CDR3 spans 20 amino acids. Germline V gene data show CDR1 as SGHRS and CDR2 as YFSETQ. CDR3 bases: TGCGCCAGCAGCTCCGACCGAAACCGGGTCCTCACAAGCGGGTACAATGAGCAGTTCTTC. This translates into CASSSDRNRVLTSGYNEQFF. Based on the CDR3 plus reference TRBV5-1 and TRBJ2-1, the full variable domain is KAGVTQTPRYLIKTRGQQVTLSCSPISGHRSVSWYQQTPGQGLQFLFEYFSETQRNKGNFPGRFSGRQFSNSRSEMNVSTLELGDSALYLCASSSDRNRVLTSGYNEQFFGPGTRLTVL.